This TCR beta chain was identified during a study of blood T cell repertoires in COVID-19. Study as a whole: There were acute and convalescent COVID-19 samples, and they came from the United States, Italy and Spain. T cells, B-cell-depleted T cells, or PBMCs supplied cDNA or gDNA.

Germline CDR1 SEHNR, CDR2 FQNEAQ (reference sequence). The CDR3 is 13 amino acids. Trimming took 5 bases from V and 7 from J; bases not matched to a gene: 5. As originally analysed: Reference gene primer amplification in the assay estimated nucleated cell counts. Clones were sequenced by immunoSEQ multiplex PCR, and TCRdb holds only the in-frame ones, with some missing. V, J and clone size derive from that table, while D and trimming were established from the DNA sequence. The table records roughly 50,000 clones, about 86% of them present only once. The sequencing input was peripheral blood. The V call is TRBV7-9, the J call TRBJ1-3; TRBD1 aligns across 7 bases. This clonotype originated in a man aged 65-85 years with active COVID-19. CDR3 region: CASSLGQLNTIYF. The CDR3 DNA follows: TGTGCCAGCAGCCTGGGACAGTTGAACACCATATATTTT.